This T cell receptor beta chain stems from a study of shared clonotypes between healthy human individuals. Study-level findings and limits: Four donors had 4% to 6.5% of their naive CD4 clonotypes in common.

On this clone itself: Its cognate antigen is unknown. This sample includes further DNA sequences coding for the same CDR3.

Here immunoSEQ multiplex PCR was the method, and the copy in TCRdb shows in-frame clones only, minus some. The data show some 2.1 million clones, roughly 96% seen once. The receptor comes from a young man in good health. Sequenced: naive CD4+ T cells sorted from blood. Sample subset: CD45RA+ positively selected.

This CDR3 reads CASSQGTGNTEAFF. CDR3 coding DNA: TGCGCCAGCAGCCAGGGTACAGGGAACACTGAAGCTTTCTTT. This chain links TRBV5-1 with TRBJ1-1; possible D gene TRBD1, 5 bases. V lost 4 bases to trimming and J lost 1 base, with 11 bases between them. The CDR3 is 14 residues long. CDR1 is SGHRS, CDR2 YFSETQ, per germline. The whole variable domain, filled in from reference TRBV5-1 and TRBJ1-1, reads KAGVTQTPRYLIKTRGQQVTLSCSPISGHRSVSWYQQTPGQGLQFLFEYFSETQRNKGNFPGRFSGRQFSNSRSEMNVSTLELGDSALYLCASSQGTGNTEAFFGQGTRLTVV.